Presented here are 25 T cell receptor beta chains from one specimen sequenced in a study of T cell repertoires and HLA-DP antigens (dated 2018 in TCRdb). Library preparation was by the immunoSEQ multiplex PCR assay. Drawn from immuneACCESS, this table holds only the in-frame rearrangements with V and J called that TCRdb kept. Clones are partly lost; checked studies trace under half to an unresolved V gene and leave the rest unexplained. Within this sample are 75,000 to 90,000 clones, with approximately 89% of them counted one time only. Less than 2% of the sample comes from the top ten. Their antigens remain unidentified. Sequencing used CD4+ T cells from PBMCs. Receptors originate from a man in his fifties in good health and CMV-seronegative.

The chain carries TRBV6-5 and TRBJ2-1; D may be TRBD1 (6 bases). Germline loops: CDR1 MNHEY, CDR2 SVGAGI. The V gene lost 0 bases and the J gene lost 13 bases, with 16 bases spanning the gap. The CDR3 is 14 residues long. CDR3 sequence reads: CASSYSRGQSVQFF. The CDR3 nucleotides read TGTGCCAGCAGTTACTCAAGGGGACAAAGCGTTCAGTTCTTC.

V and J are TRBV7-2 and TRBJ2-7; the D is unclear. The CDR3 loop spans 15 amino acids. Trimming shortened V by 1 base and J by 0 bases, and 10 bases separated the two germline ends. Germline values: CDR1 SGHTA, CDR2 FQGNSA. The DNA for the CDR3 is TGTGCCAGCAGCTTAGGGGGTGCAAGCTCCTACGAGCAGTACTTC. Its translation: CASSLGGASSYEQYF.

This chain connects TRBV5-4 to TRBJ2-3, with 8 bases aligning to TRBD2. The CDR3 extends over 13 amino acids. V gave up 0 bases and J gave up 11 bases; unmatched junction bases: 5. Germline CDR1 is SGHNT and CDR2 is YYREEE (reference sequence). This chain's CDR3 is CASSLAVAGGQYF. As DNA, the CDR3 is TGTGCCAGCAGCTTGGCAGTCGCGGGGGGGCAGTATTTT. Supplemented by reference TRBV5-4 and TRBJ2-3, the full variable domain reads ETGVTQSPTHLIKTRGQQVTLRCSSQSGHNTVSWYQQALGQGPQFIFQYYREEENGRGNFPPRFSGLQFPNYSSELNVNALELDDSALYLCASSLAVAGGQYFGPGTRLTVL.

The chain carries TRBV19 and TRBJ2-1; D is perhaps TRBD1 (6 bases). With 2 bases removed from V and 7 bases from J, the gap between germline ends came to 15 bases. The CDR3 is 15 amino acids. CDR1 is LNHDA, CDR2 SQIVND, per germline (reference sequence). The CDR3: CASSIRIGRGNEQFF. The CDR3, as DNA: TGTGCCAGTAGTATACGTATAGGCAGGGGAAATGAGCAGTTCTTC.

This clone was recorded only once. This chain's CDR3 is CASSERVEFPPGNTIYF. The CDR3 nucleotides are TGTGCCAGCAGTGAACGTGTAGAATTCCCGCCTGGAAACACCATATATTTT. The chain carries TRBV6-1 and TRBJ1-3; no reliable D call. Germline V gene sequence: CDR1 MNHNS, CDR2 SASEGT. The CDR3 extends over 17 amino acids. V dropped 2 bases and J dropped 2 bases, with 16 bases sitting between them.

This sequence joins TRBV9 and TRBJ2-2, with unresolved D. Germline V lookup: CDR1 SGDLS, CDR2 YYNGEE. The CDR3 is 16 amino acids. V was trimmed by 5 bases and J by 2 bases, leaving 16 bases between them. CDR3 in DNA: TGTGCCAGCAGTACTTTTACGAGCCGAAACACCGGGGAGCTGTTTTTT. Residues: CASSTFTSRNTGELFF.

The V and J genes are TRBV5-1 and TRBJ1-1; D gene ambiguous. The V end lost 0 bases, the J end lost 10 bases, and 10 bases lay between the germline ends. Germline V CDR1 and CDR2: SGHRS, YFSETQ. The CDR3 length is 12 residues. The DNA for the CDR3 is TGCGCCAGCAGCTTGGCCGGGGTAGGAGCTTTCTTT. Protein product: CASSLAGVGAFF.

The chain couples TRBV10-2 to TRBJ2-3; D is possibly TRBD2 (5 bases). Germline V CDR1 and CDR2: WSHSY, SAAADI. Trimming stripped 6 bases from V and 6 bases from J, with 7 bases between. This CDR3 is built from 11 residues. CDR3 in amino acids: CASRSGDTQYF. CDR3 nucleotides: TGCGCCAGCAGATCGGGGGATACGCAGTATTTT.

The chain uses TRBV9 and TRBJ2-3; no clear D gene. Deletions cut 1 base from V and 0 bases from J, with 9 bases between. The length of the CDR3 is 15 residues. The V gene's germline CDR1 is SGDLS and CDR2 YYNGEE. The CDR3 is CASSVSTSSTDTQYF. The CDR3 nucleotides are TGTGCCAGCAGCGTATCGACATCTAGCACAGATACGCAGTATTTT.

This sequence joins TRBV5-6 and TRBJ2-3; 11 nucleotides agree with TRBD1. The CDR3 contains 16 residues. V lost 0 bases and J lost 8; bases outside the gene matches: 8. Looked up from germline, CDR1 is SGHDT and CDR2 is YYEEEE. This CDR3 reads CASSLGIGTGGITQYF. The CDR3 DNA sequence: TGTGCCAGCAGCTTGGGGATCGGGACAGGGGGAATTACGCAGTATTTT.

The rearrangement uses TRBV4-3 and TRBJ2-2, with TRBD2 matching over 9 bases. This CDR3 is 17 amino acids long. The V gene end was trimmed by 1 base and the J gene end by 2 bases; junction bases not matched to a gene: 5. From germline, CDR1 is LGHNA and CDR2 YSLEER. The CDR3 DNA reads as TGCGCCAGCAGCCAAGGTCAGCGGGGGGCAAACACCGGGGAGCTGTTTTTT. Protein product: CASSQGQRGANTGELFF.

The rearrangement joins TRBV5-1 to TRBJ1-1, with a tentative D call TRBD1 (5 bases). Germline CDR1 and CDR2: SGHRS and YFSETQ. The CDR3 is 15 residues long. V shed 1 base and J shed 1 base, with 11 bases lying between them. CDR3 residues: CASSLLPGTNTEAFF. The CDR3 nucleotides are TGCGCCAGCAGCTTGCTCCCGGGGACGAACACTGAAGCTTTCTTT.

The J gene is TRBJ2-1, the V gene TRBV27; D is ambiguous. V was cut by 2 bases and J by 3 bases, with 11 bases left in between. The germline CDR1 and CDR2 sequences are MNHEY and SMNVEV (reference sequence). This CDR3 contains 15 residues. The CDR3 nucleotides are TGTGCCAGCAGTTTACGGACGGCTATCTACAATGAGCAGTTCTTC. Translated, it gives CASSLRTAIYNEQFF.

This chain joins TRBV5-1 and TRBJ1-6; no reliable D call. Trimming removed 7 bases at V and 0 bases at J, with 11 bases between. Germline-derived CDR1 and CDR2 are SGHRS and YFSETQ. This CDR3 comprises 15 residues. The CDR3 region has the DNA TGCGCCAGCTCCTATAAAAGCTCCTATAATTCACCCCTCCACTTT. It codes for CASSYKSSYNSPLHF.

This clone turned up a few times. The chain joins TRBV5-4 to TRBJ1-1; D is uncertain. Germline V CDR1 and CDR2: SGHNT, YYREEE (reference sequence). V lost 1 base and J lost 7, with 11 bases in between. This CDR3 comprises 13 residues. CDR3 protein: CASSLPSTLEAFF. The CDR3, as DNA: TGTGCCAGCAGCTTGCCCAGTACGCTTGAAGCTTTCTTT.

This rearrangement joins TRBV5-4 to TRBJ2-1; 8 bases map to TRBD2. Germline V gene sequence: CDR1 SGHNT, CDR2 YYREEE (reference sequence). This CDR3 is built from 14 residues. With V trimmed by 0 bases and J by 10 bases, 6 bases remained unmatched. CDR3 nucleotides: TGTGCCAGCAGCTTGGGCCGGGGGGGGATGGAGCAGTTCTTC. Its translation: CASSLGRGGMEQFF.

This rearrangement joins TRBV20-1 to TRBJ1-2; D remains unclear. V was pared by 7 bases and J by 8 bases, with 14 bases between. Germline V lookup: CDR1 DFQATT, CDR2 SNEGSKA (reference sequence). This CDR3 comprises 11 residues. Written as DNA, the CDR3 is TGCAGTGTTTCGTTATTAGGGGGCTACACCTTC. It is translated as CSVSLLGGYTF.

This chain joins TRBV2 and TRBJ2-3, with TRBD1 matching over 7 bases. Germline-derived CDR1 and CDR2 are SNHLY and FYNNEI. This CDR3 spans 14 amino acids. V trimming: 6 bases; J trimming: 3 bases; junction bases outside the gene matches: 6. CDR3 region: CASRSKGATDTQYF. CDR3 nucleotide sequence: TGTGCCAGCAGGAGCAAGGGGGCGACAGATACGCAGTATTTT.

The chain couples TRBV27 to TRBJ1-1; D may be TRBD1 (5 bases). Trimming removed 8 bases at V and 5 bases at J, with 12 bases between. Germline CDR1 reads MNHEY; CDR2 reads SMNVEV (reference sequence). The CDR3 is made up of 12 amino acids. The CDR3 is CASGQVWTEAFF. CDR3 in DNA: TGTGCCAGCGGACAAGTTTGGACTGAAGCTTTCTTT.

The chain has TRBV7-3 and TRBJ1-1, with 9 bases matching TRBD1. With 5 bases clipped from V and 7 bases from J, the junction kept 8 bases outside the gene matches. The CDR3 runs 14 residues. CDR1 and CDR2 from the germline V gene are SGHTA and FQGTGA. This CDR3 is CASSVRDRDREAFF. The CDR3 coding sequence is TGTGCCAGCAGCGTCCGGGACAGGGATCGTGAAGCTTTCTTT.

V gene TRBV19 combines with J gene TRBJ1-1; a possible D gene is TRBD1 (6 bases). CDR3 length: 15 residues. CDR1 and CDR2 from the germline V gene are LNHDA and SQIVND (reference sequence). Trimming pared 4 bases from V and 4 bases from J, leaving 16 bases between. The CDR3 sequence: CASSTSGGRVTEAFF. CDR3 DNA sequence: TGTGCCAGTAGTACAAGCGGGGGGCGGGTCACTGAAGCTTTCTTT.

The rearrangement joins TRBV7-3 to TRBJ2-2, with D unresolved. The V gene's germline CDR1 is SGHTA and CDR2 FQGTGA. Trimming removed 5 bases from V and 3 bases from J, with 22 bases in between. The CDR3 sequence is 18 residues long. CDR3 sequence: CASSPNNPSGSYTGELFF. In nucleotides, the CDR3 is TGTGCCAGCAGCCCCAATAATCCCTCCGGGTCCTACACCGGGGAGCTGTTTTTT.

The V and J genes are TRBV10-3 and TRBJ2-7; no clear D. Germline CDR1 reads ENHRY; CDR2 reads SYGVKD. This CDR3 region has 12 residues. With 3 bases removed from V and 6 bases from J, the gap between germline ends came to 9 bases. CDR3 bases: TGTGCCATCAGTGAATTTGGGGTCGAGCAGTACTTC. Translating gives CAISEFGVEQYF.

This clone came up once. This chain uses TRBV7-9 with TRBJ2-7; D is possibly TRBD1 (6 bases). The V gene's germline CDR1 is SEHNR and CDR2 FQNEAQ (reference sequence). This CDR3 region has 18 residues. The germline V and J ends were trimmed by 0 bases and 0 bases, with 18 bases remaining between them. The CDR3 bases are TGTGCCAGCAGCTTAGCGGCAGGGGTCTCCACCAGCTCCTACGAGCAGTACTTC. Translation: CASSLAAGVSTSSYEQYF.

This clone occurred a few times. The chain recombines TRBV18 with TRBJ1-1; D unresolved. Trimming took off 1 base at V and 3 bases at J, with 6 bases between the two ends. The CDR3 length is 13 residues. Germline V gene sequence: CDR1 KGHSH, CDR2 LQKENI. CDR3: CASSPQPDTEAFF. In DNA form, the CDR3 reads TGTGCCAGCTCACCACAACCCGACACTGAAGCTTTCTTT.